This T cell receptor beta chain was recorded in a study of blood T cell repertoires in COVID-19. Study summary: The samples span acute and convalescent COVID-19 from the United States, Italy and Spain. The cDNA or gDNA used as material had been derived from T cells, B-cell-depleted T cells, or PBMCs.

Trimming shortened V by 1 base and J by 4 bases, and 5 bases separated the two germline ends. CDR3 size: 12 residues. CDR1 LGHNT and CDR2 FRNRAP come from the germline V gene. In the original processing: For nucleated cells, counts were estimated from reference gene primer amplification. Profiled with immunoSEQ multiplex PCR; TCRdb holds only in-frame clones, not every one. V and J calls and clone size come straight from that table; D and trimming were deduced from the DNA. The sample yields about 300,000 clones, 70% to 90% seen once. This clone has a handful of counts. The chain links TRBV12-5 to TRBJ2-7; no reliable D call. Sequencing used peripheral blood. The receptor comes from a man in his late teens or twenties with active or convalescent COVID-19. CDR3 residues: CASGLATYEQYF. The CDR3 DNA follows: TGTGCTAGTGGTTTGGCTACTTACGAGCAGTACTTC. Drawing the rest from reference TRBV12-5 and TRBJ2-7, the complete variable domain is DARVTQTPRHKVTEMGQEVTMRCQPILGHNTVFWYRQTMMQGLELLAYFRNRAPLDDSGMPKDRFSAEMPDATLATLKIQPSEPRDSAVYFCASGLATYEQYFGPGTRLTVT.